This T cell receptor beta chain stems from a study of blood T cell repertoires in COVID-19. Study in general: Samples taken during acute and convalescent COVID-19 were collected in the United States, Italy and Spain. Nucleic acid was either cDNA or gDNA, and it came from T cells, B-cell-depleted T cells, or PBMCs.

As handled by the study authors: Amplification from reference gene primers served as the basis for estimated nucleated cell counts. Produced via immunoSEQ multiplex PCR; TCRdb's table is partial and in-frame only. V, J and clone size are those of that table, while D and trimming were read from the DNA. The table includes around 70,000 clones, 70% to 80% detected once. CDR3 length: 13 residues. V was shortened by 6 bases and J by 7 bases, with 15 bases between the two germline ends. Germline V gene data show CDR1 as MNHEY and CDR2 as SVGAGI. The chain recombines TRBV6-5 with TRBJ1-1; D may be TRBD1 (6 bases). The sequence was collected from a human donor in a cohort sampled during active COVID-19. Sequences were obtained from peripheral blood. The CDR3: CASRGGRVGEAFF. In nucleotides, the CDR3 is TGTGCCAGCAGGGGGGGGCGGGTTGGTGAAGCTTTCTTT.